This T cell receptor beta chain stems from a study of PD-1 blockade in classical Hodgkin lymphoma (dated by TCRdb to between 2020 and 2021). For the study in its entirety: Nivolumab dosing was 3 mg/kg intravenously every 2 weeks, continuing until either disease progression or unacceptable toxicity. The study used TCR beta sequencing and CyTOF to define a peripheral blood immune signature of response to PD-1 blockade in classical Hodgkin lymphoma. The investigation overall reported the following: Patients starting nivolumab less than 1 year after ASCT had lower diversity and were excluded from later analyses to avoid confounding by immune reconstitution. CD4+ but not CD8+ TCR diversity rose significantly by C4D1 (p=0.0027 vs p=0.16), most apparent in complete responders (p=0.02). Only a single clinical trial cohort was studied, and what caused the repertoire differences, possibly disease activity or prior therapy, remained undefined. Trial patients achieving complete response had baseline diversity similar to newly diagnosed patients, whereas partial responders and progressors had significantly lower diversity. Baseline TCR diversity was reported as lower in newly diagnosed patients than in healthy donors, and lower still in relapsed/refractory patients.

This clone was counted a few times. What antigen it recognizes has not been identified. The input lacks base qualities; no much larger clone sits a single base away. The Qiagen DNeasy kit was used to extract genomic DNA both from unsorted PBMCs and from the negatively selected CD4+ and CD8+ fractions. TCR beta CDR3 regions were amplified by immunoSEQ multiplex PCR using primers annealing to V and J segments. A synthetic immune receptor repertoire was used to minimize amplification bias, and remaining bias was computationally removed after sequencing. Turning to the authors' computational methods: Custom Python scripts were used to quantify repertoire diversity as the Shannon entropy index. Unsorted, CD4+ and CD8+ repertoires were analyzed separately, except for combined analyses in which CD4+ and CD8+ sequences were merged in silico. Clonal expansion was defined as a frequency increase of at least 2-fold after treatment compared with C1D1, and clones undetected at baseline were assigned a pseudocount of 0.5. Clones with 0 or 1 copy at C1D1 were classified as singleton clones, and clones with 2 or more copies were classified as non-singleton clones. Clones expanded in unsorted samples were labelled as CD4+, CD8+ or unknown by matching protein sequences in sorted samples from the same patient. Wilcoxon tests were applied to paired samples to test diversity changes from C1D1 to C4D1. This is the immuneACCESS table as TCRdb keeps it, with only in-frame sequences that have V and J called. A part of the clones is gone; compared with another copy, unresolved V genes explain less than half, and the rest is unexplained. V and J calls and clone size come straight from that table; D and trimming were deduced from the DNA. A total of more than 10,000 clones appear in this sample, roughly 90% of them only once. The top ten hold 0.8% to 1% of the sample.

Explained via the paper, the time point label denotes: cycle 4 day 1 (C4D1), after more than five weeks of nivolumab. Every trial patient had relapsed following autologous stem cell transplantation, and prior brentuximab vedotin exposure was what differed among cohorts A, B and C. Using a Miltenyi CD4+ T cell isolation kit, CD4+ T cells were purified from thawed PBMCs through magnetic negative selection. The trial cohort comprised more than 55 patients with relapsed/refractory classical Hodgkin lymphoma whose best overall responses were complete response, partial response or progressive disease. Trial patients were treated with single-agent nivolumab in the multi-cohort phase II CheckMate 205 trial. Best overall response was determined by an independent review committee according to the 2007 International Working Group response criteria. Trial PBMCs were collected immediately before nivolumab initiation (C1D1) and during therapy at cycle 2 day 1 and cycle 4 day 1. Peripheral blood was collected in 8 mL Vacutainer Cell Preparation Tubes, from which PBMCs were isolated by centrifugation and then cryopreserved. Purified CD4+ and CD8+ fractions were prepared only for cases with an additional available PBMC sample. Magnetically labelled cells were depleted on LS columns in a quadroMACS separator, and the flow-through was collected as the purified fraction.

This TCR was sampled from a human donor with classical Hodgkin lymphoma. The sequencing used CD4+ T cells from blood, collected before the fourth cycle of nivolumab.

CDR3 reads: CASSLGQSNQPQHF. The nucleotide sequence is TGTGCCAGCTCACTGGGACAGAGCAATCAGCCCCAGCATTTT. This sequence uses TRBV18 and TRBJ1-5; TRBD1 agrees with 7 junctional bases. From its cysteine to its phenylalanine, the CDR3 spans 14 amino acids. Kept here is only the CDR3 DNA, which spans 42 bases and is read in frame from base 1. From V the trimming removes 4 bases and from J it removes 1 base, while the gene matches leave 1 base of the junction unaccounted for. The germline V gene specifies KGHSH as CDR1 and LQKENI as CDR2.